This TCR beta chain was captured in a study of blood T cell repertoires in COVID-19. The authors' processing: Amplification of reference gene primers was used by the study to estimate nucleated cell counts. This table comes from immunoSEQ multiplex PCR, and its TCRdb copy is limited to in-frame clones, with some not included. V and J calls plus clone size are reproduced from that table; the DNA served to infer D and trimming. The sample has around 100,000 clones; around 84% are singletons. The table lists this clone with a count of one. The source is a man aged 35 to 55 with acute or convalescent COVID-19. Sequenced: peripheral blood.

The CDR3 coding sequence is TGTGCCAGTAGCCCGCTGAAGGGACAGACGAACACTGAAGCTTTCTTT. This sequence encodes CASSPLKGQTNTEAFF. This sequence joins TRBV19 and TRBJ1-1, with TRBD1 matching over 7 bases. Germline V gene data show CDR1 as LNHDA and CDR2 as SQIVND (reference sequence). V trimming: 6 bases; J trimming: 1 base; junction bases outside the gene matches: 11. CDR3 length equals 16 residues.